The 21 T cell receptor beta chains presented below share a single source sample, sequenced in a study of blood T cell repertoires in COVID-19. Measured with immunoSEQ multiplex PCR; TCRdb has only the in-frame clones, and not every one. Among fewer than 300,000 clones listed, 90% were seen once. What was sequenced was PBMCs or T cells enriched from blood (not recorded which). The origin of the receptors is a woman aged 25 to 45 who had recovered from COVID-19.

This sequence joins TRBV4-3 and TRBJ2-1, with a weak D call TRBD2 (5 bases). CDR3 size: 13 residues. V lost 1 base and J 5 bases, leaving 6 bases between the germline ends. The germline CDR1 and CDR2 sequences are LGHNA and YSLEER. The CDR3 sequence: CASSQVGNNEQFF. CDR3 coding DNA: TGCGCCAGCAGCCAAGTCGGGAACAATGAGCAGTTCTTC.

The chain joins TRBV6-2 or TRBV6-3 to TRBJ2-7; D perhaps matches TRBD2 (6 bases). Trimming took 2 bases from V and 1 from J, leaving 15 bases between them. There are 16 residues in the CDR3. In germline, CDR1 is MNHEY, CDR2 SVGEGT. The DNA of the CDR3 is TGTGCCAGCAGTTACCCGCGGGGTAGCGCTTCCTACGAGCAGTACTTC. Protein: CASSYPRGSASYEQYF.

The CDR3 loop reads CASSFNSLAGSTDTQYF. In DNA form, the CDR3 reads TGTGCCAGCAGTTTTAATTCTCTAGCGGGAAGCACAGATACGCAGTATTTT. This chain joins TRBV28 and TRBJ2-3, with 9 nucleotides matching TRBD2. V gave up 3 bases and J gave up 0 bases; unmatched junction bases: 7. CDR3 length equals 17 residues. CDR1 MDHEN and CDR2 SYDVKM come from the germline V gene.

J is TRBJ2-7 and V is TRBV15, with 8 bases fitting TRBD1. V lost 4 bases, J lost 0 bases, and 11 bases stayed unmatched. Germline lookup yields CDR1 LNHNV and CDR2 YYDKDF (reference sequence). This CDR3 is 17 amino acids long. Here the CDR3 DNA reads TGTGCCACCAGCACCTATGGACAGGGAAAAAGCTCCTACGAGCAGTACTTC. It yields the protein CATSTYGQGKSSYEQYF.

The chain joins TRBV19 to TRBJ1-5, with 9 bases that match TRBD1. V shed 5 bases, J shed 5 bases, and the junction held 4 bases outside the gene matches. The CDR3 is 14 residues long. The germline V gene encodes CDR1 LNHDA and CDR2 SQIVND (reference sequence). The CDR3 DNA reads as TGTGCCAGTAGTGTCAGACAGGGGGATCAGCCCCAGCATTTT. Its translation is CASSVRQGDQPQHF. The entire variable domain, with the rest obtained from reference TRBV19 and TRBJ1-5, is as follows: DGGITQSPKYLFRKEGQNVTLSCEQNLNHDAMYWYRQDPGQGLRLIYYSQIVNDFQKGDIAEGYSVSREKKESFPLTVTSAQKNPTAFYLCASSVRQGDQPQHFGDGTRLSIL.

The V gene is TRBV9, the J gene TRBJ2-1; 7 bases are a match to TRBD1. V gave up 4 bases and J gave up 0 bases; unmatched junction bases: 4. CDR1 is SGDLS, CDR2 YYNGEE, per germline. This CDR3 is built from 15 residues. The CDR3: CASSQGQNSYNEQFF. In DNA form, the CDR3 reads TGTGCCAGCAGCCAGGGACAGAACTCCTACAATGAGCAGTTCTTC.

The CDR3 DNA reads as TGCGCCACCAAGGGGACACCCTACGAGCAGTACTTC. Protein: CATKGTPYEQYF. The gene calls are TRBV10-2 and TRBJ2-7; weak D call: TRBD1 (6 bases). The ends were cut back, 10 bases at V and 2 bases at J, with 12 bases in the middle. Germline CDR1 is WSHSY and CDR2 is SAAADI. CDR3 size: 12 residues.

The chain couples TRBV19 to TRBJ1-4, with 7 bases lining up with TRBD1. Unmatched junction bases numbered 6, after V lost 5 bases and J lost 0 bases. This CDR3 spans 16 amino acids. Looked up from germline, CDR1 is LNHDA and CDR2 is SQIVND (reference sequence). CDR3 sequence: CASSPHRGPTNEKLFF. Here the CDR3 DNA reads TGTGCCAGTAGTCCGCACAGGGGACCAACTAATGAAAAACTGTTTTTT.

V gene TRBV5-6 combines with J gene TRBJ2-1, with unresolved D. Germline V gene data show CDR1 as SGHDT and CDR2 as YYEEEE. The CDR3 extends over 12 amino acids. V lost 1 base to trimming and J lost 5 bases, with 4 bases between them. The CDR3 sequence is CASSLRDNEQFF. DNA of the CDR3: TGTGCCAGCAGCTTGCGGGACAATGAGCAGTTCTTC.

CDR3 protein: CASSLDYRINQPQHF. Here the CDR3 DNA reads TGTGCCAGCAGCTTAGATTACAGGATCAATCAGCCCCAGCATTTT. The rearrangement links TRBV7-2 to TRBJ1-5; TRBD1 might be the D (5 bases). The CDR3 contains 15 residues. V was cut by 1 base and J by 3 bases, with 10 bases left in between. In germline, CDR1 is SGHTA, CDR2 FQGNSA.

The J gene is TRBJ2-1, the V gene TRBV28; a possible D gene is TRBD1 (7 bases). From germline, CDR1 is MDHEN and CDR2 SYDVKM. CDR3 size: 13 residues. Trimming removed 9 bases at V and 10 bases at J, with 19 bases between. CDR3 nucleotide sequence: TGTGCCAGTAGGCGGGACAGCTTCGGAGAGCAGTTCTTC. This encodes CASRRDSFGEQFF.

The gene calls are TRBV28 and TRBJ1-3; the match to TRBD1 covers 9 bases. The CDR3 has 19 amino acids. J lost 2 bases, V lost 5 bases, and 16 bases had no gene match. Germline values: CDR1 MDHEN, CDR2 SYDVKM. The CDR3 region is CASSTPATGQGTPGNTIYF. As DNA, the CDR3 is TGTGCCAGCAGTACGCCCGCGACAGGACAGGGGACGCCTGGAAACACCATATATTTT.

The CDR3: CASSFNSLAADTQYF. The CDR3 coding sequence is TGTGCCAGCAGCTTTAATAGTCTGGCGGCAGATACGCAGTATTTT. This chain joins TRBV7-2 and TRBJ2-3; D uncertain. Germline CDR1 is SGHTA and CDR2 is FQGNSA. The CDR3 is made up of 15 amino acids. V lost 3 bases to trimming and J lost 4 bases, with 14 bases between them.

This sequence joins TRBV7-9 and TRBJ2-5; 11 nucleotides match TRBD2. The V segment lost 1 base and the J segment 2 bases; nucleotides outside the gene matches: 9. The CDR3 is made up of 18 amino acids. Germline values: CDR1 SEHNR, CDR2 FQNEAQ (reference sequence). CDR3 loop: CASSLVVGLAGGQETQYF. In DNA, the CDR3 is TGTGCCAGCAGCTTAGTTGTAGGTCTAGCGGGAGGACAAGAGACCCAGTACTTC.

The V and J genes are TRBV5-4 and TRBJ2-3; TRBD1 aligns across 8 bases. Germline V gives CDR1 SGHNT, CDR2 YYREEE (reference sequence). The CDR3 runs 15 residues. Trimming at V came to 1 base and at J to 0 bases, leaving 1 base not matched to a gene. The CDR3 protein is CASSLTGGSTDTQYF. The CDR3 DNA sequence: TGTGCCAGCAGCTTGACAGGGGGTAGCACAGATACGCAGTATTTT.

V and J are TRBV27 and TRBJ2-3; 8 nucleotides align to TRBD2. The CDR3 extends over 15 amino acids. After removal of 2 bases from V and 2 bases from J, the junction contained 3 bases not matched to a gene. The germline V gene has CDR1 MNHEY and CDR2 SMNVEV (reference sequence). DNA for the CDR3: TGTGCCAGCAGTTTAAGCGGGAGCCCCACAGATACGCAGTATTTT. Protein product: CASSLSGSPTDTQYF.

V usage is TRBV18 and J usage is TRBJ2-3, with 9 bases that match TRBD2. V was pared by 6 bases and J by 2 bases, with 6 bases of the junction left unmatched. From germline, CDR1 is KGHSH and CDR2 LQKENI. The CDR3 is 15 residues long. CDR3 nucleotides: TGTGCCAGCTCCAGACTAGCGGAAAACACAGATACGCAGTATTTT. It codes for CASSRLAENTDTQYF.

J is TRBJ2-2 and V is TRBV4-3; perhaps TRBD1 as D (6 bases). The CDR3 totals 15 residues. Trimming shortened V by 0 bases and J by 8 bases, and 13 bases separated the two germline ends. Looked up from germline, CDR1 is LGHNA and CDR2 is YSLEER. CDR3 nucleotide sequence: TGCGCCAGCAGCCAAGAGGGACACAGGGAAGGGGAGCTGTTTTTT. This encodes CASSQEGHREGELFF.

V and J are TRBV6-2 or TRBV6-3 and TRBJ1-4; weak D call: TRBD1 (5 bases). V lost 2 bases and J lost 0, with 16 bases in between. Germline CDR1 is MNHEY and CDR2 is SVGEGT. The CDR3 contains 18 residues. Written as DNA, the CDR3 is TGTGCCAGCAGTTACGCGACAGAGGATAGTTCAACTAATGAAAAACTGTTTTTT. This gives the protein CASSYATEDSSTNEKLFF.

The chain uses TRBV6-5 and TRBJ2-1; 7 nucleotides align to TRBD2. V dropped 6 bases and J dropped 8; count of bases not matched to a gene: 7. Germline CDR1 is MNHEY and CDR2 is SVGAGI. The CDR3 contains 13 residues. CDR3 in DNA: TGTGCCAGCAGGGGAGGGCTAAGTTATGAGCAGTTCTTC. As protein: CASRGGLSYEQFF.

The V gene is TRBV9, the J gene TRBJ2-3; maybe TRBD2 (6 bases). V lost 4 bases to trimming and J lost 1 base, with 16 bases between them. Germline V lookup: CDR1 SGDLS, CDR2 YYNGEE. This CDR3 region has 16 residues. Here the CDR3 DNA reads TGTGCCAGCAGCCCTGAGGGAGCGGGCCGCACAGATACGCAGTATTTT. Its protein product is CASSPEGAGRTDTQYF.